This T cell receptor (beta chain) was sequenced in a study of cytomegalovirus exposure and HLA in healthy donors. Each of the donors was a healthy bone marrow donor. The CDR3 runs 14 residues. With V trimmed by 6 bases and J by 2 bases, 5 bases remained unmatched. Per the germline V gene, CDR1 is SGHDT and CDR2 is YYEEEE. The PCR used 60 Vbeta and 13 Jbeta primers. Sequencing was performed with immunoSEQ multiplex PCR; in TCRdb, only in-frame clones are kept and a portion is missing. This repertoire shows around 84,000 clones, more than 60% found once; its top ten account for under 15%. This clonotype was obtained from a human donor in good health. The sequencing sample was made of PBMCs. The V gene is TRBV5-6, the J gene TRBJ2-1, with 7 bases lining up with TRBD2. CDR3 in amino acids: CASIAGLTYNEQFF. The CDR3, as DNA: TGTGCCAGCATAGCGGGCCTTACCTACAATGAGCAGTTCTTC.